This TCR beta chain came from a study of PD-L1 blockade in urothelial cancer. Study results and limitations: More expansion of tumor-associated blood clones, seen at 3 weeks, marked durable-benefit patients.

The CDR3 totals 13 residues. Germline V gene data show CDR1 as SGHAT and CDR2 as FQNNGV. V was clipped by 4 bases and J by 1 base, with 7 bases between them. Here immunoSEQ multiplex PCR was the method, and the copy in TCRdb shows in-frame clones only, minus some. The table includes about 45,000 clones, roughly 78% detected once. In the case of this clone: Its antigen is not known.

Described time point: peripheral blood 6 weeks after treatment start. This sequence was found in a man in his sixties with urothelial cancer. Sample: PBMCs, taken around atezolizumab (anti-PD-L1) treatment. V is TRBV11-2 and J is TRBJ1-1; D is uncertain. The CDR3 DNA is TGTGCCAGCAGCTCCTCCAGGAACACTGAAGCTTTCTTT. Amino acids: CASSSSRNTEAFF.